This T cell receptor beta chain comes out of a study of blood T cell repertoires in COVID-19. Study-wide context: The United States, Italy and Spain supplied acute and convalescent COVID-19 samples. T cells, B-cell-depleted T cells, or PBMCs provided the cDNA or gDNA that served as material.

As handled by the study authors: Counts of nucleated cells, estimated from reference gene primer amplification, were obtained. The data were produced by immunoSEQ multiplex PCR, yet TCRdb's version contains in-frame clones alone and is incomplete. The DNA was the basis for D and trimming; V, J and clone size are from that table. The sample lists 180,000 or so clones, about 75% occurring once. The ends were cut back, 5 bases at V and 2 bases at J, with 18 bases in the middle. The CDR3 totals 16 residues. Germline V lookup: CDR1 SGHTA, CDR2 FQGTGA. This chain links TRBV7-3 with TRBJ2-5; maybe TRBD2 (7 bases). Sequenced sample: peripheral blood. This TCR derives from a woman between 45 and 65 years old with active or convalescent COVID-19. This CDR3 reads CASSPIGGAGQETQYF. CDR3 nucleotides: TGTGCCAGCAGCCCCATAGGGGGGGCAGGACAAGAGACCCAGTACTTC.